This is a list of T cell receptor beta chains from one sample in a study of T cell clones after liver transplantation. Measured with immunoSEQ multiplex PCR; TCRdb has only the in-frame clones, and not every one. This sample has 55,000 to 75,000 clones; roughly 70% occur once, and the top ten carry 2.8%. Material: CD4+ T cells from blood, obtained at the 15-month timepoint. Every receptor here comes from a human patient who received a liver transplant. Some of the T cells might come from the graft donor. CDR3s include the opening cysteine and the closing phenylalanine or tryptophan. A D gene is named only where the DNA matches it firmly. The size entry is marked missing in some rows and otherwise reads once, few, many or a size class.

DNA	CDR3	size	D	length	V	J
TGTGCCAGCAGCCTACGGACTAGCGGGATTCTTGGGGCCAACGTCCTGACTTTC	CASSLRTSGILGANVLTF	-	TRBD2	18	TRBV7-9	TRBJ2-6
TGTGCCAGCAGCTTCGAATGGAGCTATAATTCACCCCTCCACTTT	CASSFEWSYNSPLHF	-	-	15	TRBV7-8	TRBJ1-6
TGTGCCAGCAGTCCCTCTAGGACAGGGAACACCGGGGAGCTGTTTTTT	CASSPSRTGNTGELFF	few	TRBD1	16	TRBV27	TRBJ2-2
TGCGCCAGCAGCTCCGGACAGGTCTACACAGATACGCAGTATTTT	CASSSGQVYTDTQYF	-	TRBD1	15	TRBV5-1	TRBJ2-3
TGCGCCAGCAGCTTGGGTCGGACTGGCAAAGAGACCCAGTACTTC	CASSLGRTGKETQYF	few	-	15	TRBV5-1	TRBJ2-5
TGCGCCAGCAGCCAAGATCTACGGAGCACAGATACGCAGTATTTT	CASSQDLRSTDTQYF	-	-	15	TRBV4-3	TRBJ2-3
TGTGCCAGCAGAAAAACAGGTACCTCCTACAATGAGCAGTTCTTC	CASRKTGTSYNEQFF	-	-	15	TRBV6-5	TRBJ2-1
TGCGCCAGCAGCTTGATTGAGACAGGGACTCCAGAGCAGTTCTTC	CASSLIETGTPEQFF	-	-	15	TRBV5-1	TRBJ2-1
TGTGCCAGCAGGGCCAAGGCCACCCTTGCAGCTTTCTTT	CASRAKATLAAFF	-	-	13	TRBV25-1	TRBJ1-1
TGCGCCAGCAGCTTGGGGCAGCCAAGTTCACCCCTCCACTTT	CASSLGQPSSPLHF	-	-	14	TRBV5-1	TRBJ1-6
TGTGCCAGCAGCCCGGGACAGGGTAGAAACACCATATATTTT	CASSPGQGRNTIYF	-	TRBD1	14	TRBV11-3	TRBJ1-3
TGTGCCAGCAGCCCCAGGGTATCATCGGGAAACACCATATATTTT	CASSPRVSSGNTIYF	few	-	15	TRBV6-1	TRBJ1-3
TGTGCCAGCAGCTTAGGTGGAGGGATTACCTACAATGAGCAGTTCTTC	CASSLGGGITYNEQFF	-	-	16	TRBV11-3	TRBJ2-1
TGTGCCAGCAGACTTGAGGACAGCTACAATGAGCAGTTCTTC	CASRLEDSYNEQFF	-	-	14	TRBV2	TRBJ2-1
TGCGCCAGCAGCTTGGGACAGGGGTATGAGCAGTTCTTC	CASSLGQGYEQFF	-	TRBD1	13	TRBV5-1	TRBJ2-1